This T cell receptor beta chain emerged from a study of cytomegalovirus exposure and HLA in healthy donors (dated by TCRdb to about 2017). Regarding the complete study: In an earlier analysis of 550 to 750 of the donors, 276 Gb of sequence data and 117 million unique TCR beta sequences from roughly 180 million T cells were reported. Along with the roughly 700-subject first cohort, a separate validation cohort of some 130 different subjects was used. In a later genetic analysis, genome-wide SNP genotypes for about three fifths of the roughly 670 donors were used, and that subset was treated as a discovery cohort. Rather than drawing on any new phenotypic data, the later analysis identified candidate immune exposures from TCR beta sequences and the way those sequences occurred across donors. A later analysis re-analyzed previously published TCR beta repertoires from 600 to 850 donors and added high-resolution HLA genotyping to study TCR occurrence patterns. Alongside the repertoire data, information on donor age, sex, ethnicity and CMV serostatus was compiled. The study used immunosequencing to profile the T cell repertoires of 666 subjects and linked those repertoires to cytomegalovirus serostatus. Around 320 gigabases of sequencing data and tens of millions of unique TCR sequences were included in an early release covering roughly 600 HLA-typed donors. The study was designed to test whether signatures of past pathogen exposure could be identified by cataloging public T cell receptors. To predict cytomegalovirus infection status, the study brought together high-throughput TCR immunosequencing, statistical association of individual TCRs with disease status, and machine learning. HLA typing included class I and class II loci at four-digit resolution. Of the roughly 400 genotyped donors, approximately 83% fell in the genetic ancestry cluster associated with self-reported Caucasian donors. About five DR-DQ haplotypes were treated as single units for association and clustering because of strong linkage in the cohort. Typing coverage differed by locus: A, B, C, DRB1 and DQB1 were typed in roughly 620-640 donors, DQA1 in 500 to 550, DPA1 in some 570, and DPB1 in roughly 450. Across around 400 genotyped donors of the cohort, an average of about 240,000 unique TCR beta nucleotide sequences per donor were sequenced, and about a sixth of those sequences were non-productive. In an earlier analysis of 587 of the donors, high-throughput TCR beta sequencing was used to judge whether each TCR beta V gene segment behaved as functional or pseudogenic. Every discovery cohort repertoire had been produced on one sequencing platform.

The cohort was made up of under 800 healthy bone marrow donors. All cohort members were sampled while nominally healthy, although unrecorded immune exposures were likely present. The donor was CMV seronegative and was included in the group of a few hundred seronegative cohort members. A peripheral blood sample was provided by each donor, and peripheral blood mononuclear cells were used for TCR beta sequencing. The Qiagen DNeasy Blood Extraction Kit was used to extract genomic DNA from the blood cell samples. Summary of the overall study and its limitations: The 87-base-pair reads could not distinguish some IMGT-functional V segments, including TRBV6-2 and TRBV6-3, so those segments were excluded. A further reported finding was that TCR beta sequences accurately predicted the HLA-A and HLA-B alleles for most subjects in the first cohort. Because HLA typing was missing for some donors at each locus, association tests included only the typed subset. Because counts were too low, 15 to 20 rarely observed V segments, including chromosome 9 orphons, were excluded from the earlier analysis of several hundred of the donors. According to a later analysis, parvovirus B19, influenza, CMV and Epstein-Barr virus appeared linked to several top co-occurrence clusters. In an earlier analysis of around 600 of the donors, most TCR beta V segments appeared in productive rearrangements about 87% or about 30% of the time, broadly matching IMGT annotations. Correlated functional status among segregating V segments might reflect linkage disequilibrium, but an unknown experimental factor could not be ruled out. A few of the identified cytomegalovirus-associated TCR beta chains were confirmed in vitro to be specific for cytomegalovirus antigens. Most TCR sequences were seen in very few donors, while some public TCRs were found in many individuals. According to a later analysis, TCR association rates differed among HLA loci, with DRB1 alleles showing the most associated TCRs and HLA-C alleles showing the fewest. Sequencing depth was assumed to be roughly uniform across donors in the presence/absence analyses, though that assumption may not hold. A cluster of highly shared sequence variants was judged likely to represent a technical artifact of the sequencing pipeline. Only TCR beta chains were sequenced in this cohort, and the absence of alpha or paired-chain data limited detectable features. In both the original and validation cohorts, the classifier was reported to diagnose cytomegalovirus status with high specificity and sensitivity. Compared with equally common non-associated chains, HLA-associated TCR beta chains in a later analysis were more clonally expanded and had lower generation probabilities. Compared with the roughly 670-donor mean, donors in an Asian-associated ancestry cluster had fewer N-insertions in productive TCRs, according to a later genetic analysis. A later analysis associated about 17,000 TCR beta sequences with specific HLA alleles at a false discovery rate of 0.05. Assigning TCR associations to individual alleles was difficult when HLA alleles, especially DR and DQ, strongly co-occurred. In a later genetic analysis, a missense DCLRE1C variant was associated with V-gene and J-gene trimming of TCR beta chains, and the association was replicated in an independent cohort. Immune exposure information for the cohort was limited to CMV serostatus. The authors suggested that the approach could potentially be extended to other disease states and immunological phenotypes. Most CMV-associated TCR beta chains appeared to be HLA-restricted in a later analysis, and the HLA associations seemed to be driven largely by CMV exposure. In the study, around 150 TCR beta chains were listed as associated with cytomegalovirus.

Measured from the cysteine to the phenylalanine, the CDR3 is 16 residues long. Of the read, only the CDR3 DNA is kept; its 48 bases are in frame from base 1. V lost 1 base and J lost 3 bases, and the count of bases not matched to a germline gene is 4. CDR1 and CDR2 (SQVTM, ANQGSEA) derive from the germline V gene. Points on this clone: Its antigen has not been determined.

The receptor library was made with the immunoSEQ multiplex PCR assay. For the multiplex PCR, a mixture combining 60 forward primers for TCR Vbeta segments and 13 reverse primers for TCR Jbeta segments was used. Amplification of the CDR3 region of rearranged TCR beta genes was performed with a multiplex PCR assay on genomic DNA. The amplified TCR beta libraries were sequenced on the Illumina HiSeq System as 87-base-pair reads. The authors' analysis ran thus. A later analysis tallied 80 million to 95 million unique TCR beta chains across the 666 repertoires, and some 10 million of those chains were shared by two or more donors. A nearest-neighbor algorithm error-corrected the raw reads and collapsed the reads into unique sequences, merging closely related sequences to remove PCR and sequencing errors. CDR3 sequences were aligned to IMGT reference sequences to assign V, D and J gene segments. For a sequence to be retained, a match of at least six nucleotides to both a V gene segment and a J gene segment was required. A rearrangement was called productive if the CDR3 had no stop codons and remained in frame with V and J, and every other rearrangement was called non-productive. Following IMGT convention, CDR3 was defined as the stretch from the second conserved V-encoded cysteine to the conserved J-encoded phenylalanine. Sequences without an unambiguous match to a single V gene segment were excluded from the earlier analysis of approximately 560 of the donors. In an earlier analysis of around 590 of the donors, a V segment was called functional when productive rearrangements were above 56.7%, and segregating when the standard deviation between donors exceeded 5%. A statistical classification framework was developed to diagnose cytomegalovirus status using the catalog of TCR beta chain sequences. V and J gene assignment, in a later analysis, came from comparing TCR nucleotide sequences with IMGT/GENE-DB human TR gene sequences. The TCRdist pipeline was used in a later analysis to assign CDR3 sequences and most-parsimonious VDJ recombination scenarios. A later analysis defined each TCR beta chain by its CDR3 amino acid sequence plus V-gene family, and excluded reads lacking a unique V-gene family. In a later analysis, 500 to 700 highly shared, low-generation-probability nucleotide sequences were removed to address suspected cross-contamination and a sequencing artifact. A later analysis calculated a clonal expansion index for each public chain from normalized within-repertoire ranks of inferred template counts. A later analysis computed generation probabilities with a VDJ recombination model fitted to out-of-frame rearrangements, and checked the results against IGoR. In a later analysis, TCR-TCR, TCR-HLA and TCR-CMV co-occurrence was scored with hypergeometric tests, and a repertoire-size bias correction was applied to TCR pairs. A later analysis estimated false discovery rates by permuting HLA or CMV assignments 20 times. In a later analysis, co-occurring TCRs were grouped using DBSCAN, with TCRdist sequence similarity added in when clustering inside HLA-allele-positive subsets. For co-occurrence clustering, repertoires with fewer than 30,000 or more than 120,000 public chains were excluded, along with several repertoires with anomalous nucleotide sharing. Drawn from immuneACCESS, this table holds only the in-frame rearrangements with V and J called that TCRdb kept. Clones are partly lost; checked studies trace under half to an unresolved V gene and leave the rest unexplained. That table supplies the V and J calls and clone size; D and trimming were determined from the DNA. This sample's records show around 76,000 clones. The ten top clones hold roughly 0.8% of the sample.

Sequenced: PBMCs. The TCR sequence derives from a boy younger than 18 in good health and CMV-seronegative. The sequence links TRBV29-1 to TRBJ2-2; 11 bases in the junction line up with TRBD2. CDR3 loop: CSVEVTSGRDTGELFF. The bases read TGCAGCGTTGAAGTCACTAGCGGGAGAGACACCGGGGAGCTGTTTTTT.